This entry concerns a single T cell receptor (beta chain). What it recognizes is unknown. These donors were members of the roughly 120-subject validation cohort, a group separate from the approximately 620-subject first cohort. Measured with immunoSEQ multiplex PCR; TCRdb has only the in-frame clones, and not every one. The table shows over 100,000 clones, with 70% to 90% occurring only once. The data were obtained in a study of cytomegalovirus exposure and HLA in healthy donors. For the study at large: The roughly 120 validation repertoires were reported in a later analysis to have been generated on the same platform as the approximately 700 first-cohort repertoires.

General study results and limits: The CMV antigen specificity of a few CMV-associated chains was confirmed through in vitro analysis. Overall, roughly 150 TCR beta chains were annotated as cytomegalovirus-associated.

This clonotype originated in a woman aged 18-29 years in good health and CMV-seropositive. Sequenced material: PBMCs.

The CDR3 protein is CASSEPIAGGLISTDTQYF. CDR3 nucleotide sequence: TGCGCCAGCAGTGAGCCCATAGCGGGGGGTCTTATAAGCACAGATACGCAGTATTTT. The V call is TRBV10-2, the J call TRBJ2-3; 10 nucleotides match TRBD2. Per the germline V gene, CDR1 is WSHSY and CDR2 is SAAADI. The CDR3 extends over 19 amino acids. J lost 0 bases, V lost 2 bases, and 11 bases had no gene match.